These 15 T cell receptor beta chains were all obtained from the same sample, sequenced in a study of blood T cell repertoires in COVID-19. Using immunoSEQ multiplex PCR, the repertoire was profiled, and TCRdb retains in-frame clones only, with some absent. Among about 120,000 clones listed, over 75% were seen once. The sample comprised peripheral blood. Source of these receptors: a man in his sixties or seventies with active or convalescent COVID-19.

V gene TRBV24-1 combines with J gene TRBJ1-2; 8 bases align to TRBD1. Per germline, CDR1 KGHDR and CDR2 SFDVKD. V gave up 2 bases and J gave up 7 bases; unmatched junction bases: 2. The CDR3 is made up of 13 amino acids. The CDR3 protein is CATSDSDRAGYTF. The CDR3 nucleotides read TGTGCCACCAGTGATTCGGACAGGGCTGGCTACACCTTC.

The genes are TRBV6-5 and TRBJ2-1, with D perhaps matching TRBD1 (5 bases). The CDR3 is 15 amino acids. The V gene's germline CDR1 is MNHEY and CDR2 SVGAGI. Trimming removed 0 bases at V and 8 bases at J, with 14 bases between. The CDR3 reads CASSYSATASHEQFF. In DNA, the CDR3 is TGTGCCAGCAGTTACTCCGCGACAGCGTCGCATGAGCAGTTCTTC.

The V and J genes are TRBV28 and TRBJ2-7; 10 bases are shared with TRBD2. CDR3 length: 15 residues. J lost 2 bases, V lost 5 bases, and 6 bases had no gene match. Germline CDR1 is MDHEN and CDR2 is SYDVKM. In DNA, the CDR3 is TGTGCCAGCAGTCCCCTAGCGGGAGTAACCTACGAGCAGTACTTC. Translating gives CASSPLAGVTYEQYF.

The CDR3 loop reads CASSEWQVTDTQYF. The DNA of the CDR3 is TGCGCCAGCAGTGAGTGGCAAGTCACAGATACGCAGTATTTT. The chain carries TRBV10-1 and TRBJ2-3; unclear D gene. V shed 1 base and J shed 2 bases, with 7 bases lying between them. Looked up from germline, CDR1 is WNHNN and CDR2 is SYGVQD (reference sequence). CDR3 length: 14 residues.

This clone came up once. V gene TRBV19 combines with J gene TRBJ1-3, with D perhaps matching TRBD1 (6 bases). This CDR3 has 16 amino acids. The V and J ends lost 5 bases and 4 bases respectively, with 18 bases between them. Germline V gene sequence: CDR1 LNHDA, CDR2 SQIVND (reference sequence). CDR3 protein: CASSHPVRGAGNTIYF. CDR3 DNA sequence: TGTGCCAGTAGTCACCCTGTTCGGGGGGCCGGAAACACCATATATTTT.

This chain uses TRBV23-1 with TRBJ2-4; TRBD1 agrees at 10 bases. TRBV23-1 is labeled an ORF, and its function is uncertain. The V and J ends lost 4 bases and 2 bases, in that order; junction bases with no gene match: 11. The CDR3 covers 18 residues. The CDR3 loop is CASSPSERDRGSKNIQYF. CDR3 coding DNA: TGCGCCAGCAGTCCATCCGAACGGGACAGGGGATCCAAAAACATTCAGTACTTC.

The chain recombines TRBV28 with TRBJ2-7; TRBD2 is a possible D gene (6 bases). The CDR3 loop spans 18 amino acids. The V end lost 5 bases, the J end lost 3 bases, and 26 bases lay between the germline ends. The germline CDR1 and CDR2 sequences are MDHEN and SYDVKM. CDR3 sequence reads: CASSRLGGPGDFYYEQYF. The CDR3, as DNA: TGTGCCAGCAGTCGGTTGGGGGGACCGGGGGACTTCTACTACGAGCAGTACTTC.

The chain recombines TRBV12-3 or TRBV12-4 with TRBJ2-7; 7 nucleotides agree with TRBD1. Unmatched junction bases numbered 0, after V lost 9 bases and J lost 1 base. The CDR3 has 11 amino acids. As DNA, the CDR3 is TGTGCCAGGGACAGGTCCTACGAGCAGTACTTC. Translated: CARDRSYEQYF.

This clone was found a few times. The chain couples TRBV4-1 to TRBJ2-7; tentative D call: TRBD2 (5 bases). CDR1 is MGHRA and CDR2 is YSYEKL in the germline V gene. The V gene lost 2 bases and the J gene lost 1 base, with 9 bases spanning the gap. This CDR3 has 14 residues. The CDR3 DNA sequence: TGCGCCAGCAGCCAACTTAGCGTTTCCTACGAGCAGTACTTC. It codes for CASSQLSVSYEQYF.

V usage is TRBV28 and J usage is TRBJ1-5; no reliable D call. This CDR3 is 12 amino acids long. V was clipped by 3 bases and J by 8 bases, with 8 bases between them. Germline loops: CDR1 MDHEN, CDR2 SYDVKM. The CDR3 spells CASSLGREPQHF. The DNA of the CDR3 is TGTGCCAGCAGTTTGGGGAGAGAGCCCCAGCATTTT.

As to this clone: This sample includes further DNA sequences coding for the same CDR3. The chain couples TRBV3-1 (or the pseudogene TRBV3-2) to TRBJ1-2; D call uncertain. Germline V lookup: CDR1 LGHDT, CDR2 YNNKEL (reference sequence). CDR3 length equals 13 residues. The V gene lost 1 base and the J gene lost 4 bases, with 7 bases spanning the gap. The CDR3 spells CASSQGTAYGYTF. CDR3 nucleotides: TGTGCCAGCAGCCAAGGGACTGCCTATGGCTACACCTTC.

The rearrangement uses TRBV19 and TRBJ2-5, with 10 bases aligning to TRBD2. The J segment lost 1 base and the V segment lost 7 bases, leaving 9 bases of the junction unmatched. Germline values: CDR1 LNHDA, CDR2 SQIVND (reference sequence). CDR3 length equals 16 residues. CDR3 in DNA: TGTGCCAGTACGCGACGAAGACTAGCGGGCCAAGAGACCCAGTACTTC. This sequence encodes CASTRRRLAGQETQYF.

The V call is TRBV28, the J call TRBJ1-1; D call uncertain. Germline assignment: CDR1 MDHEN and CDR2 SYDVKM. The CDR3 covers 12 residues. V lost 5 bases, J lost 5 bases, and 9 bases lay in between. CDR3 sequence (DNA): TGTGCCAGCAGTACCCTATTTACTGAAGCTTTCTTT. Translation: CASSTLFTEAFF.

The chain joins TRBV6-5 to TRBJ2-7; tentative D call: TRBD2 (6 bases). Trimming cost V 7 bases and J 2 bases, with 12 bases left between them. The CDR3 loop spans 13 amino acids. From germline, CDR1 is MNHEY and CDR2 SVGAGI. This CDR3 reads CASTNGRPYEQYF. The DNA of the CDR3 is TGTGCCAGCACTAACGGGAGACCCTACGAGCAGTACTTC.

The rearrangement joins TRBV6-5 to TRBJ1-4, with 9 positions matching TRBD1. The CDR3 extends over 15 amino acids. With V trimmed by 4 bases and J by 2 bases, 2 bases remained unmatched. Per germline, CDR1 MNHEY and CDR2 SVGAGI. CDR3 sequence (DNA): TGTGCCAGCAGTTCCGGGACAGGGACTAATGAAAAACTGTTTTTT. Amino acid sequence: CASSSGTGTNEKLFF.